This T cell receptor (beta chain) emerged from a study of T cell responses to AZD1222 COVID-19 vaccine. Study in general: Analysis merged second doses at about 4 or about 12 weeks.

Repertoires were generated with immunoSEQ multiplex PCR, while TCRdb's copy carries only in-frame clones and drops some. This table holds about 100,000 clones, around 90% found once. CDR1 is SQVTM and CDR2 is ANQGSEA in the germline V gene. This CDR3 comprises 14 residues. The rearrangement links TRBV29-1 to TRBJ1-2; D unresolved. The sequence was obtained from an adult in good health. The material sequenced was peripheral blood, taken on day 0 of AZD1222 vaccination. Here the CDR3 reads CTLWAETFYHGYTF. The DNA for the CDR3 is TGCACCCTGTGGGCAGAAACGTTTTATCATGGCTACACCTTC.